The clone carrying this T cell receptor beta chain was detected only a few times. The sample comes from a study of blood T cells in healthy people across ages. Then a second PCR, running roughly 7 to 11 cycles, was carried out with a sample-barcoded 5' primer and a J-beta primer mix. One entry per CDR3 protein results from TCRdb running MiXCR on the 5' RACE reads. The sample lists about 1.5 million distinct CDR3 sequences, around two fifths seen once, with roughly 8.2% in the top ten. The sample providers were healthy Caucasian people from Russia, aged about 6 to 100. The CDR3 is 14 amino acids. The junction had 2 bases not matched to a gene; V was cut back by 4 bases and J by 1 base. Germline CDR1 DFQATT, CDR2 SNEGSKA (reference sequence).

The sequenced sample consisted of blood. The receptor's source is a woman in her late teens or twenties in good health. The rearrangement joins TRBV20-1 to TRBJ2-1; the match to TRBD2 covers 9 bases. CDR3 amino acids: CSAMAGGSYNEQFF. Here the CDR3 DNA reads TGCAGTGCTATGGCGGGAGGGTCCTACAATGAGCAGTTCTTC.